These 11 T cell receptor beta chains were all obtained from the same sample, sequenced in a study of T cell responses to AZD1222 COVID-19 vaccine. Produced via immunoSEQ multiplex PCR; TCRdb's table is partial and in-frame only. The sample lists some 79,000 clones; over 70% were seen once. Material: peripheral blood, obtained 28 days after the second AZD1222 dose. Source of these receptors: an adult who received the AZD1222 COVID-19 vaccine.

V usage is TRBV4-2 and J usage is TRBJ2-7, with 12 bases lining up with TRBD1. CDR1 is LGHNA, CDR2 YNFKEQ, per germline. J lost 7 bases, V lost 0 bases, and 4 bases had no gene match. The CDR3 has 15 amino acids. DNA for the CDR3: TGTGCCAGCAGCCAAGAGGGACAGGGGGCAAGGGAGCAGTACTTC. It yields the protein CASSQEGQGAREQYF.

This chain connects TRBV6-5 to TRBJ1-6; no clear D gene. Germline assignment: CDR1 MNHEY and CDR2 SVGAGI. V lost 4 bases and J lost 13, with 11 bases in between. CDR3 size: 12 residues. CDR3 in DNA: TGTGCCAGCAGTTCGCTTTTGGGCCCCCTCCACTTT. This codes for CASSSLLGPLHF.

CDR3: CASSPIAGGADTQYF. For the CDR3, the DNA is TGTGCCAGCAGCCCGATAGCGGGAGGCGCAGATACGCAGTATTTT. V usage is TRBV7-9 and J usage is TRBJ2-3, with 10 positions matching TRBD2. The CDR3 contains 15 residues. The J segment lost 4 bases and the V segment lost 5 bases, leaving 6 bases of the junction unmatched. Germline V gene data show CDR1 as SEHNR and CDR2 as FQNEAQ (reference sequence).

This chain connects TRBV18 to TRBJ2-3, with D tentatively TRBD2 (5 bases). CDR1 and CDR2 from the germline V gene are KGHSH and LQKENI. The CDR3 has 14 amino acids. V gave up 2 bases and J gave up 4 bases, with 10 bases separating them. The CDR3, as DNA: TGTGCCAGCTCACCAAGGACTGGCGCAGATACGCAGTATTTT. Amino acids: CASSPRTGADTQYF.

J is TRBJ2-7 and V is TRBV27, with 9 bases identical to TRBD1. The length of the CDR3 is 15 residues. Germline CDR1 MNHEY, CDR2 SMNVEV (reference sequence). J gave up 6 bases and V 4 bases, and 10 bases lay outside the gene matches. The CDR3 reads CASSSYRGQLPEQYF. CDR3 coding DNA: TGTGCCAGCAGTTCATACAGGGGGCAGCTCCCCGAGCAGTACTTC.

This sequence joins TRBV5-1 and TRBJ2-3; 11 bases are shared with TRBD2. The CDR3 consists of 15 residues. V was pared by 0 bases and J by 6 bases, with 3 bases of the junction left unmatched. The V gene's germline CDR1 is SGHRS and CDR2 YFSETQ. The CDR3 region has the DNA TGCGCCAGCAGCTTGGTACTAGCGGGAGAGGATACGCAGTATTTT. Translated: CASSLVLAGEDTQYF.

The chain joins TRBV5-1 to TRBJ1-1; 8 bases match TRBD1. Trimming removed 2 bases from V and 1 base from J; junction bases left unmatched: 1. The CDR3 is 14 residues long. Germline CDR1 SGHRS, CDR2 YFSETQ. As DNA, the CDR3 is TGCGCCAGCAGCTTAGACAGGGGGAACACTGAAGCTTTCTTT. Its protein is CASSLDRGNTEAFF.

The gene calls are TRBV6-5 and TRBJ1-4; D gene uncertain. V lost 9 bases, J lost 0 bases, and 5 bases lay in between. This CDR3 has 12 amino acids. CDR1 MNHEY and CDR2 SVGAGI come from the germline V gene. CDR3 DNA sequence: TGTGCCAGTCAGTCAACTAATGAAAAACTGTTTTTT. It specifies CASQSTNEKLFF.

The gene calls are TRBV27 and TRBJ1-2, with D tentatively TRBD1 (6 bases). V lost 5 bases to trimming and J lost 4 bases, with 11 bases between them. This CDR3 is 13 amino acids long. The germline V gene encodes CDR1 MNHEY and CDR2 SMNVEV (reference sequence). The CDR3 here is CASSAQGLYGYTF. CDR3 nucleotide sequence: TGTGCCAGCAGTGCCCAGGGGCTCTATGGCTACACCTTC.

The chain uses TRBV7-2 and TRBJ2-7; D might be TRBD2 (5 bases). This CDR3 is built from 14 residues. Germline V gene sequence: CDR1 SGHTA, CDR2 FQGNSA. Trimming left V 5 bases short and J 6 bases short, with 17 bases between. The CDR3, as DNA: TGTGCCAGCAGCGCGGGCCTCCAACCCCCCGAGCAGTACTTC. This codes for CASSAGLQPPEQYF.

The chain couples TRBV7-9 to TRBJ1-2, with D unresolved. The CDR3 length is 12 residues. The V end was cut by 4 bases, the J end by 7 bases, with 10 bases between. Germline V gene data show CDR1 as SEHNR and CDR2 as FQNEAQ (reference sequence). The CDR3 reads CASSSAPPGYTF. Written as DNA, the CDR3 is TGTGCCAGCAGCTCCGCCCCCCCTGGCTACACCTTC.